This T cell receptor beta chain emerged from a study of blood T cells in healthy people across ages. General study points: Relative to aged donors, long-lived donors carried more naive CD4+ cells and displayed higher diversity. Possibly confounding the expanded clonotype changes was the fact that donor CMV status was unknown.

It was with a sample-barcoded 5' primer and a J-beta primer mix that a second PCR of roughly 7 to 12 cycles was run. All samples yielded 3 million or more CDR3-containing paired-end reads. TCRdb itself ran the 5' RACE reads through MiXCR, one entry per CDR3 protein. This table holds fewer than 900,000 distinct CDR3 sequences, 35% to 40% found once. The donors, healthy Caucasians from Russia, were aged about 6 to 100. J gave up 4 bases and V 5 bases, and 9 bases lay outside the gene matches. From germline, CDR1 is MNHEY and CDR2 SVGEGT. The CDR3 contains 16 residues. A remark on this clonotype: The target antigen is unknown.

This sequence was found in a man aged 18 to 29 in good health. V and J are TRBV6-2 or TRBV6-3 and TRBJ2-1, with 9 bases that match TRBD2. Sequenced input: blood. CDR3 in amino acids: CASSPMAGGLYNEQFF. The DNA of the CDR3 is TGTGCCAGCAGTCCTATGGCGGGGGGGCTATACAATGAGCAGTTCTTC.